This TCR beta chain is drawn from a study of sequential checkpoint blockade in melanoma. Treatment described: randomized to nivolumab then ipilimumab (arm A) or the reverse (arm B). Live CD3+CD8+ CD19− CD56− cells were sorted from PBMCs. The method was immunoSEQ multiplex PCR; TCRdb's version includes in-frame clones alone and lacks a portion of them. This sample has 20,000 or so clones, with about two thirds found just once. The length of the CDR3 is 15 residues. V lost 2 bases to trimming and J lost 1 base, with 9 bases between them. Germline V lookup: CDR1 MNHEY, CDR2 SMNVEV (reference sequence). Specimen: CD8+ T cells sorted from blood (inferred from file names), collected from a patient given nivolumab and ipilimumab in sequence. The chain couples TRBV27 to TRBJ1-5; the D is unclear. This TCR was recovered from a human donor with melanoma. CDR3 residues: CASSLEFRSNQPQHF. The CDR3 DNA reads as TGTGCCAGCAGTTTAGAGTTTCGGAGCAATCAGCCCCAGCATTTT.